This TCR beta chain was recovered during a study of neoadjuvant anti-PD-1 for oral cavity cancer. Whole-study findings and limits: TCR analyses covered only a few patients per response group. Higher pretreatment blood Treg/Th17 ratios correlated with higher pretreatment blood and lower post-treatment tumor TCRbeta clonality.

The ends were cut back, 3 bases at V and 8 bases at J, with 16 bases in the middle. Per germline, CDR1 SQVTM and CDR2 ANQGSEA. The CDR3 spans 13 residues. About this clone itself: Its matching antigen is unknown.

Clones were read by immunoSEQ multiplex PCR, and TCRdb kept only the in-frame ones, dropping some. The sample holds about 14,000 clones, approximately 70% seen once. V usage is TRBV29-1 and J usage is TRBJ1-2; D is unclear. This sequence was found in a person between 40 and 85 years old with oral cavity squamous cell carcinoma. Sequencing was performed on PBMCs, taken before nivolumab (anti-PD-1) treatment. CDR3 DNA sequence: TGCAGCGTTGATCGGCCCACAACCTGGGGCTACACCTTC. Protein product: CSVDRPTTWGYTF.